Ten or more counts support the clone carrying this T cell receptor (beta chain). Antigen: not known. This record comes from a study of metastatic and nonmetastatic thyroid tumors. About the study: From malignant and benign thyroid patients, repertoires in blood and in tumor or nodule tissue were compared. Overall study findings and caveats: A significant increase in TCR beta diversity was reportedly seen in malignant thyroid tumors relative to benign nodules, in blood and tumor.

All patients reached thyroid surgery having received no treatment beforehand. V shed 7 bases, J shed 4 bases, and the junction held 8 bases outside the gene matches. In germline, CDR1 is SGHRS, CDR2 YFSETQ. The CDR3 contains 14 residues. Original data processing: Across clinicopathological groups, CDR3 differences served as the basis for building a distant-metastasis classifier for papillary thyroid cancer. MiXCR reprocessed the PCR reads for TCRdb. TCRdb, not the authors, supplied the V and J calls. The sample consists of roughly 98,000 clones, around 14% of them appearing once. The chain carries TRBV5-1 and TRBJ2-5; 9 nucleotides agree with TRBD1. Source material: blood. The source is a female donor with papillary thyroid cancer or a benign thyroid nodule (not recorded which). Some clones in this sample may be carry-over from other donors' samples. The CDR3 sequence is CASGGQGGIETQYF. Here the CDR3 DNA reads TGCGCCAGCGGGGGACAGGGCGGCATAGAGACCCAGTACTTC.